In its sample, the clone carrying this T cell receptor beta chain was seen once. Its antigen remains unidentified. Here immunoSEQ multiplex PCR was the method, and the copy in TCRdb shows in-frame clones only, minus some. The sample shows approximately 3,800 clones, roughly two thirds of them seen only once. These data originate in a study of tumor-infiltrating lymphocytes in localized non-small cell lung cancer. Whole-study context: Each patient gave resected tumor and non-adjacent uninvolved lung tissue.

Overall study findings and caveats: Tumors had more T cell infiltration than uninvolved lung, per TCRbeta sequencing and CD3 counts. Different pieces of the same tissue went to different assays, confounding technical variation with intratumor heterogeneity.

From germline, CDR1 is LGHNA and CDR2 YNFKEQ. CDR3 size: 15 residues. The V and J ends lost 4 bases and 3 bases respectively, with 13 bases between them. Specimen: uninvolved lung tissue not adjacent to the tumor. The chain uses TRBV4-2 and TRBJ1-3; D gene ambiguous. The source of this sequence is a human donor with non-small cell lung cancer. CDR3: CASSPAAGNGNTIYF. The DNA of the CDR3 is TGTGCCAGCAGCCCTGCTGCCGGGAATGGAAACACCATATATTTT.